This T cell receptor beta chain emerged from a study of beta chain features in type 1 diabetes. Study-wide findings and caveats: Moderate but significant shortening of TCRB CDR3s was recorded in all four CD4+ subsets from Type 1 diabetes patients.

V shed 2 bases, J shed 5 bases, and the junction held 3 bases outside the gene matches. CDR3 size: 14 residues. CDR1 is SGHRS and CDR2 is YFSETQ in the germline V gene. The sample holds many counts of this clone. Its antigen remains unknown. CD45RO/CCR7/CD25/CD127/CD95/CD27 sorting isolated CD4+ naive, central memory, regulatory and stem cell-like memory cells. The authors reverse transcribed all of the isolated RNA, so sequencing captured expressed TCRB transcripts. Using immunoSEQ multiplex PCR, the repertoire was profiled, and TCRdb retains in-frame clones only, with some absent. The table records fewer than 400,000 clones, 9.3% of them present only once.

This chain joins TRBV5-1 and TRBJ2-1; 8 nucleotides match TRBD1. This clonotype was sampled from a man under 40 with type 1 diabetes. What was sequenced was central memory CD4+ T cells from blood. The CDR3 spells CASSLTGGDNEQFF. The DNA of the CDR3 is TGCGCCAGCAGCTTAACAGGGGGTGACAATGAGCAGTTCTTC.